One and the same sample provided the 23 T cell receptor beta chains below, sequenced in a study of T-cell reconstitution after alpha-beta-depleted transplantation in children. The TCRbeta library incorporated unique molecular identifiers. TCRdb fed the PCR reads into MiXCR, producing one record per CDR3 protein. Here the sample spans hundreds of thousands of distinct CDR3 sequences, 10% to 15% being singletons. The starting material was PBMCs, mostly from graft donor cells, obtained 360 days after TCRalphabeta/CD19-depleted stem cell transplant. The receptors come from a male patient between 10 and 17 years old who had a stem cell transplant for acute myeloid leukemia, so the T cells may come from the graft donor.

This chain links TRBV12-3 or TRBV12-4 with TRBJ2-1; a weak D match, TRBD2 (7 bases). The CDR3 length is 14 residues. Trimming left V 4 bases short and J 7 bases short, with 14 bases between. This chain's CDR3 is CASSYGGPGNEQFF. The CDR3 DNA is TGTGCCAGCAGTTACGGGGGGCCGGGTAATGAGCAGTTCTTC.

The V call is TRBV6-2 or TRBV6-3, the J call TRBJ2-7, with no clear D. V lost 0 bases and J 2 bases, leaving 14 bases between the germline ends. This CDR3 spans 16 amino acids. Germline V gene data show CDR1 as MNHEY and CDR2 as SVGEGT. DNA of the CDR3: TGTGCCAGCAGTTACTCCCACACGGGCAGACCCTACGAGCAGTACTTC. The encoded protein is CASSYSHTGRPYEQYF.

CDR3 in amino acids: CASSLARKGWYSYEQYF. As DNA, the CDR3 is TGTGCCAGCAGCTTAGCGCGGAAGGGGTGGTATTCGTACGAGCAGTACTTC. V is TRBV7-2 and J is TRBJ2-7; D perhaps matches TRBD1 (5 bases). CDR1 is SGHTA and CDR2 is FQGNSA in the germline V gene. V gave up 0 bases and J gave up 4 bases, with 19 bases separating them. CDR3 size: 17 residues.

The chain employs TRBV3-1 and TRBJ1-1; 9 bases fit TRBD1. CDR3 size: 15 residues. Per the germline V gene, CDR1 is LGHDT and CDR2 is YNNKEL (reference sequence). J was trimmed by 3 bases and V by 4 bases; bases with no gene match: 6. The CDR3 region has the DNA TGTGCCAGCAGCCTGTCCAGGACAGGGGACACTGAAGCTTTCTTT. It codes for CASSLSRTGDTEAFF.

This clonotype was found many times. The chain combines TRBV28 with TRBJ2-7, with TRBD2 identical over 11 bases. There are 15 residues in the CDR3. The germline V gene has CDR1 MDHEN and CDR2 SYDVKM. V trimming: 6 bases; J trimming: 3 bases; junction bases outside the gene matches: 7. CDR3 bases: TGTGCCAGCAGATTAACTAGCGGGGGATACTACGAGCAGTACTTC. It encodes CASRLTSGGYYEQYF.

This clonotype was seen more than once but under ten times. V usage is TRBV11-2 and J usage is TRBJ2-1; no clear D. Deletions cut 1 base from V and 6 bases from J, with 16 bases between. The CDR3 sequence is 16 residues long. Germline-derived CDR1 and CDR2 are SGHAT and FQNNGV. The CDR3 sequence: CASSLGVLEGRNEQFF. DNA for the CDR3: TGTGCCAGCAGCTTAGGTGTTCTAGAAGGGCGCAATGAGCAGTTCTTC.

There are a few counts of this clonotype. The chain has TRBV12-3 or TRBV12-4 and TRBJ2-2; D not certain. Trimming left V 2 bases short and J 3 bases short, with 4 bases between. CDR3 length: 13 residues. CDR3 bases: TGTGCCAGCAGTTTACTCTACACCGGGGAGCTGTTTTTT. It yields the protein CASSLLYTGELFF.

In nucleotides, the CDR3 is TGTGCCAGCAGTACCCGACTGATGGCGGGAGGGGAGACCCAGTACTTC. Residues: CASSTRLMAGGETQYF. The chain joins TRBV6-5 to TRBJ2-5; TRBD2 matches at 9 bases. Looked up from germline, CDR1 is MNHEY and CDR2 is SVGAGI. J lost 5 bases, V lost 5 bases, and 12 bases had no gene match. This CDR3 spans 16 amino acids.

This clonotype was observed a few times. The rearrangement uses TRBV20-1 and TRBJ2-5; D may match TRBD1 or TRBD2 (5 bases each). V gave up 3 bases and J gave up 5 bases, with 13 bases separating them. The CDR3 has 13 amino acids. Germline assignment: CDR1 DFQATT and CDR2 SNEGSKA (reference sequence). In DNA form, the CDR3 reads TGCAGTGCTAGTGGGGTTGAGGGGGAGACCCAGTACTTC. Its translation: CSASGVEGETQYF.

This clonotype was counted many times. CDR3 residues: CASSQDARSNQPQHF. The CDR3 bases are TGTGCCAGCAGCCAAGATGCCAGGAGCAATCAGCCCCAGCATTTT. The chain has TRBV3-1 and TRBJ1-5, with D unresolved. V dropped 0 bases and J dropped 1 base, with 7 bases sitting between them. There are 15 residues in the CDR3. Germline loops: CDR1 LGHDT, CDR2 YNNKEL (reference sequence).

V is TRBV20-1 and J is TRBJ1-2, with TRBD1 matching 7 bases. V was clipped by 3 bases and J by 2 bases; unmatched bases: 12. The CDR3 consists of 16 residues. Germline loops: CDR1 DFQATT, CDR2 SNEGSKA (reference sequence). The chain's CDR3 is CSARETGDKRNYGYTF. The DNA of the CDR3 is TGCAGTGCTAGGGAAACAGGGGATAAGCGAAACTATGGCTACACCTTC.

The rearrangement links TRBV10-2 to TRBJ2-7; D is tentatively TRBD1 or TRBD2 (5 bases each). The CDR3 contains 14 residues. Between the trimmed V and J ends, which lost 6 bases and 2 bases, there was a span of 14 bases. Per the germline V gene, CDR1 is WSHSY and CDR2 is SAAADI. This chain's CDR3 is CASRPAGSAYEQYF. CDR3 nucleotides: TGCGCCAGCAGACCGGCAGGGAGTGCCTACGAGCAGTACTTC.

The J gene is TRBJ2-5, the V gene TRBV29-1; possibly TRBD1 or TRBD2 for D (6 bases each). Trimming took off 5 bases at V and 4 bases at J, with 11 bases between the two ends. The CDR3 totals 12 residues. The V gene's germline CDR1 is SQVTM and CDR2 ANQGSEA. As DNA, the CDR3 is TGCAGCGTTCGCAGGGGAGGAGAGACCCAGTACTTC. Its protein is CSVRRGGETQYF.

This clonotype was counted ten times or more. The chain joins TRBV29-1 to TRBJ2-5; a weak D match, TRBD2 (6 bases). Trimming removed 0 bases at V and 5 bases at J, with 22 bases between. The CDR3 covers 17 residues. The germline V gene encodes CDR1 SQVTM and CDR2 ANQGSEA. CDR3 amino acids: CSVEDLSTVREEETQYF. CDR3 sequence (DNA): TGCAGCGTTGAAGATTTGTCGACGGTTAGGGAGGAGGAGACCCAGTACTTC.

This clonotype was picked up many times. The chain couples TRBV28 to TRBJ2-7; 11 positions agree with TRBD1. CDR3 size: 15 residues. Germline V gene sequence: CDR1 MDHEN, CDR2 SYDVKM. V dropped 6 bases and J dropped 0; count of bases not matched to a gene: 4. The CDR3 here is CASRRGTGGSYEQYF. As DNA, the CDR3 is TGTGCCAGCAGGCGGGGGACAGGGGGCTCCTACGAGCAGTACTTC.

This clonotype was picked up many times. The V and J genes are TRBV15 and TRBJ2-7, with a possible D match to TRBD2 (5 bases). The V end was cut by 2 bases, the J end by 0 bases, with 8 bases between. The CDR3 has 14 residues. The germline V gene encodes CDR1 LNHNV and CDR2 YYDKDF (reference sequence). For the CDR3, the DNA is TGTGCCACCAGCAGATTCGCGGGCTCCTACGAGCAGTACTTC. It translates to CATSRFAGSYEQYF. Together with reference TRBV15 and TRBJ2-7, the CDR3 gives the full variable domain: DAMVIQNPRYQVTQFGKPVTLSCSQTLNHNVMYWYQQKSSQAPKLLFHYYDKDFNNEADTPDNFQSRRPNTSFCFLDIRSPGLGDTAMYLCATSRFAGSYEQYFGPGTRLTVT.

The gene calls are TRBV20-1 and TRBJ2-7; D is unresolved. The V gene's germline CDR1 is DFQATT and CDR2 SNEGSKA (reference sequence). The V end was cut by 5 bases, the J end by 2 bases, with 4 bases between. This CDR3 has 10 residues. The CDR3 region is CSASPYEQYF. CDR3 bases: TGCAGTGCTTCCCCCTACGAGCAGTACTTC.

In its sample, this clonotype was seen a few times. The genes are TRBV15 and TRBJ1-5, with D tentatively TRBD1 (5 bases). Germline assignment: CDR1 LNHNV and CDR2 YYDKDF (reference sequence). Deletions cut 4 bases from V and 9 bases from J, with 19 bases between. This CDR3 region has 15 residues. Here the CDR3 DNA reads TGTGCCACCAGCACGGGGGGTGGCGTGCATCGGCCCCAGCATTTT. It encodes CATSTGGGVHRPQHF.

This clonotype was observed at least ten times. V usage is TRBV15 and J usage is TRBJ2-2; 7 nucleotides line up with TRBD2. Germline V CDR1 and CDR2: LNHNV, YYDKDF (reference sequence). V shed 0 bases, J shed 10 bases, and the junction held 11 bases outside the gene matches. This CDR3 region has 16 residues. CDR3 nucleotide sequence: TGTGCCACCAGCAGAGATCCCCGGATCACTAGCGAGGAGCTGTTTTTT. It codes for CATSRDPRITSEELFF. Filled out from reference TRBV15 and TRBJ2-2, the complete variable domain reads DAMVIQNPRYQVTQFGKPVTLSCSQTLNHNVMYWYQQKSSQAPKLLFHYYDKDFNNEADTPDNFQSRRPNTSFCFLDIRSPGLGDTAMYLCATSRDPRITSEELFFGEGSRLTVL.

The sample holds many counts of this clonotype. This chain links TRBV2 with TRBJ2-1; D remains ambiguous. This CDR3 comprises 11 residues. V dropped 9 bases and J dropped 4 bases, with 7 bases sitting between them. Germline V CDR1 and CDR2: SNHLY, FYNNEI. This CDR3 is CASLGYNEQFF. DNA for the CDR3: TGTGCCAGTTTGGGGTACAATGAGCAGTTCTTC.

The rearrangement joins TRBV19 to TRBJ2-1; D is undetermined. Germline-derived CDR1 and CDR2 are LNHDA and SQIVND (reference sequence). CDR3 size: 13 residues. The V end was cut by 5 bases, the J end by 7 bases, with 12 bases between. In nucleotides, the CDR3 is TGTGCCAGTAGTTCCCTAGTTCGGAATGAGCAGTTCTTC. This gives the protein CASSSLVRNEQFF.

Many counts were recorded for this clonotype. The J gene is TRBJ2-5, the V gene TRBV9; 11 bases are shared with TRBD2. This CDR3 spans 15 amino acids. The germline V gene has CDR1 SGDLS and CDR2 YYNGEE. With V trimmed by 3 bases and J by 1 base, 2 bases remained unmatched. The CDR3 bases are TGTGCCAGCAGCGGACTAGCGGGACCCCAAGAGACCCAGTACTTC. This gives the protein CASSGLAGPQETQYF.

The table lists this clonotype with many counts. V and J are TRBV29-1 and TRBJ1-4; TRBD1 matches at 9 bases. Germline CDR1 SQVTM, CDR2 ANQGSEA. There are 16 residues in the CDR3. Trimming at V came to 3 bases and at J to 0 bases, leaving 5 bases not matched to a gene. The CDR3 loop is CSVEIRTGATNEKLFF. DNA for the CDR3: TGCAGCGTTGAGATTCGGACAGGGGCAACTAATGAAAAACTGTTTTTT.